What follows are 23 T cell receptor beta chains derived from one specimen sequenced in a study of control samples from healthy donors and cancer patients. Produced via immunoSEQ multiplex PCR; TCRdb's table is partial and in-frame only. The sample yields 55,000 to 75,000 clones, approximately 89% seen once. The sample taken for sequencing was PBMCs. These receptors originate from a woman aged 50 to 60 with head and neck cancer.

The chain recombines TRBV11-2 with TRBJ2-7; possible D gene TRBD1, 6 bases. Trimming left V 1 base short and J 2 bases short, with 12 bases between. In germline, CDR1 is SGHAT, CDR2 FQNNGV. The CDR3 has 15 residues. CDR3 amino acids: CASSLGQGFAYEQYF. The DNA for the CDR3 is TGTGCCAGCAGCTTAGGCCAGGGGTTCGCCTACGAGCAGTACTTC.

The sample holds one count of this clone. The chain links TRBV30 to TRBJ1-6; 7 nucleotides match TRBD1. The V gene's germline CDR1 is GTSNPN and CDR2 SVGIG (reference sequence). CDR3 length: 19 residues. The trim removed 0 bases at V and 5 bases at J, leaving 16 bases unmatched. The CDR3 coding sequence is TGTGCCTGGAGTGTACCCTCGGGACAGCGGGGAGGCCATAATTCACCCCTCCACTTT. It yields the protein CAWSVPSGQRGGHNSPLHF.

This clone was found once. The chain employs TRBV7-9 and TRBJ2-5; 9 bases fit TRBD1. After removal of 1 base from V and 5 bases from J, the junction contained 5 bases not matched to a gene. The CDR3 sequence is 15 residues long. The germline CDR1 and CDR2 sequences are SEHNR and FQNEAQ (reference sequence). The CDR3 here is CASSLGLGTGETQYF. The CDR3 bases are TGTGCCAGCAGCTTAGGACTAGGGACAGGGGAGACCCAGTACTTC.

The rearrangement joins TRBV29-1 to TRBJ2-7, with 9 bases lining up with TRBD1. Germline loops: CDR1 SQVTM, CDR2 ANQGSEA. The V and J ends lost 3 bases and 5 bases, in that order; junction bases with no gene match: 2. The CDR3 is 12 amino acids. CDR3 nucleotide sequence: TGCAGCGTTGAGGGACAGGGAGACGAGCAGTACTTC. The encoded protein is CSVEGQGDEQYF.

The genes are TRBV2 and TRBJ1-3, with D possibly TRBD1 on 5 matching bases. V lost 2 bases and J lost 10, with 18 bases in between. CDR1 SNHLY and CDR2 FYNNEI come from the germline V gene. CDR3 length: 15 residues. The CDR3 sequence is CASSERAGSAGTIYF. The CDR3 DNA is TGTGCCAGCAGTGAACGGGCAGGGAGTGCTGGGACCATATATTTT.

The chain has TRBV6-1 and TRBJ1-4; D unclear. The CDR3 contains 15 residues. Germline V gene data show CDR1 as MNHNS and CDR2 as SASEGT. V was cut by 0 bases and J by 10 bases, with 15 bases left in between. The CDR3 DNA reads as TGTGCCAGCAGTGAAGCCTGGGGTTACGGGGTAAAACTGTTTTTT. It is translated as CASSEAWGYGVKLFF.

This rearrangement joins TRBV29-1 to TRBJ2-5; 14 nucleotides match TRBD2. The CDR3 loop spans 15 amino acids. The germline CDR1 and CDR2 sequences are SQVTM and ANQGSEA. V shed 4 bases, J shed 4 bases, and the junction held 5 bases outside the gene matches. Here the CDR3 reads CSVGLAGGRGETQYF. CDR3 nucleotide sequence: TGCAGCGTTGGACTAGCGGGGGGGCGTGGAGAGACCCAGTACTTC. Together with reference TRBV29-1 and TRBJ2-5, the CDR3 gives the full variable domain: SAVISQKPSRDICQRGTSLTIQCQVDSQVTMMFWYRQQPGQSLTLIATANQGSEATYESGFVIDKFPISRPNLTFSTLTVSNMSPEDSSIYLCSVGLAGGRGETQYFGPGTRLLVL.

The chain couples TRBV7-3 to TRBJ1-5; TRBD1 is a possible D gene (6 bases). Trimming removed 2 bases at V and 1 base at J, with 9 bases between. CDR3 length: 15 amino acids. Germline loops: CDR1 SGHTA, CDR2 FQGTGA. The CDR3 spells CASSLDGGSNQPQHF. CDR3 DNA: TGTGCCAGCAGCTTAGACGGGGGCAGCAATCAGCCCCAGCATTTT.

The V gene is TRBV28, the J gene TRBJ2-7; 8 nucleotides agree with TRBD1. With V trimmed by 5 bases and J by 3 bases, 6 bases remained unmatched. The CDR3 extends over 14 amino acids. Germline CDR1 MDHEN, CDR2 SYDVKM. CDR3 region: CASSRTGIDYEQYF. DNA of the CDR3: TGTGCCAGCAGTCGGACAGGGATCGACTACGAGCAGTACTTC.

The chain combines TRBV10-1 with TRBJ2-7; no clear D gene. The CDR3 is 13 residues long. V was pared by 3 bases and J by 0 bases, with 6 bases between. CDR1 is WNHNN and CDR2 is SYGVQD in the germline V gene (reference sequence). For the CDR3, the DNA is TGCGCCAGCAGTGATGCGGACTCCTACGAGCAGTACTTC. Its translation is CASSDADSYEQYF.

A few counts support this clone. V usage is TRBV6-4 and J usage is TRBJ2-3; TRBD1 aligns across 8 bases. This CDR3 comprises 16 residues. CDR1 MRHNA and CDR2 SNTAGT come from the germline V gene. V was clipped by 0 bases and J by 2 bases; unmatched bases: 4. CDR3 bases: TGTGCCAGCAGTGACTCTTCAGGGGGCGACACAGATACGCAGTATTTT. It translates to CASSDSSGGDTDTQYF.

The chain recombines TRBV4-1 with TRBJ2-4; D possibly corresponds to TRBD2 (5 bases). The germline gives CDR1 MGHRA, CDR2 YSYEKL. CDR3 size: 15 residues. Trimming shortened V by 10 bases and J by 0 bases, and 16 bases separated the two germline ends. The CDR3 DNA sequence: TGCGCCACCGCGGACGGAGGTTTAGCCAAAAACATTCAGTACTTC. Amino acid sequence: CATADGGLAKNIQYF.

This clone was seen only a few times. The chain uses TRBV2 and TRBJ2-7; D remains unclear. Germline CDR1 reads SNHLY; CDR2 reads FYNNEI. CDR3 size: 13 residues. The ends were cut back, 8 bases at V and 3 bases at J, with 14 bases in the middle. The CDR3 DNA sequence: TGTGCCAGCCTCAAGGTAGCCAACTACGAGCAGTACTTC. This encodes CASLKVANYEQYF.

The chain employs TRBV11-1 and TRBJ2-5; the match to TRBD1 covers 8 bases. CDR3 length: 15 amino acids. Germline V gene data show CDR1 as SGHAT and CDR2 as FQDESV (reference sequence). J was trimmed by 5 bases and V by 4 bases; bases with no gene match: 9. Here the CDR3 reads CASSSQQGVRETQYF. The CDR3 nucleotides are TGTGCCAGCAGCTCGCAACAGGGGGTAAGGGAGACCCAGTACTTC.

Points on this clone: Other DNA sequences of this sample code for an identical CDR3. V gene TRBV3-1 (or the pseudogene TRBV3-2) combines with J gene TRBJ1-1; D uncertain. The V end lost 4 bases, the J end lost 2 bases, and 5 bases lay between the germline ends. CDR3 size: 12 residues. Looked up from germline, CDR1 is LGHDT and CDR2 is YNNKEL (reference sequence). The CDR3 DNA reads TGTGCCAGCAGCCCAGGAAACACTGAAGCTTTCTTT. Amino acid sequence: CASSPGNTEAFF.

This rearrangement joins TRBV5-6 to TRBJ2-3; 13 bases fit TRBD2. Germline values: CDR1 SGHDT, CDR2 YYEEEE. The V gene end was trimmed by 4 bases and the J gene end by 5 bases; junction bases not matched to a gene: 7. The CDR3 has 16 residues. Here the CDR3 reads CASSPPGLAGRDTQYF. In DNA form, the CDR3 reads TGTGCCAGCAGCCCACCGGGACTAGCGGGGAGAGATACGCAGTATTTT.

This clone is a singleton in its sample. V gene TRBV19 combines with J gene TRBJ2-7; the D is unclear. The CDR3 is 12 amino acids. Trimming took 4 bases from V and 7 from J, leaving 11 bases between them. Germline V gene lookup returns CDR1 LNHDA and CDR2 SQIVND (reference sequence). CDR3 sequence (DNA): TGTGCCAGTAGTAGGCCGCCGAGAGAGCAGTACTTC. It encodes CASSRPPREQYF.

In this sample, this clone turned up once. The gene calls are TRBV5-1 and TRBJ1-1; 10 bases line up with TRBD1. The CDR3 has 16 residues. Trimming removed 0 bases from V and 4 bases from J; junction bases left unmatched: 6. Germline CDR1 is SGHRS and CDR2 is YFSETQ. Written as DNA, the CDR3 is TGCGCCAGCAGCTTGGGGGACAGGGGTGGGGGCACTGAAGCTTTCTTT. It encodes CASSLGDRGGGTEAFF. The full variable domain, with the rest looked up from reference TRBV5-1 and TRBJ1-1, is KAGVTQTPRYLIKTRGQQVTLSCSPISGHRSVSWYQQTPGQGLQFLFEYFSETQRNKGNFPGRFSGRQFSNSRSEMNVSTLELGDSALYLCASSLGDRGGGTEAFFGQGTRLTVV.

This clone was detected a few times. V usage is TRBV5-8 and J usage is TRBJ2-1; D may be TRBD2 (6 bases). Germline V CDR1 and CDR2: SGHTS, YDEGEE. Trimming took off 2 bases at V and 8 bases at J, with 20 bases between the two ends. The CDR3 runs 16 residues. CDR3 coding DNA: TGTGCCAGCAGCTTTCACGGACGACCGGGGGTCGATGAGCAGTTCTTC. Translated, it gives CASSFHGRPGVDEQFF.

J is TRBJ1-1 and V is TRBV6-2 or TRBV6-3, with a possible D match to TRBD1 (6 bases). V lost 5 bases to trimming and J lost 5 bases, with 15 bases between them. Germline CDR1 reads MNHEY; CDR2 reads SVGEGT. This CDR3 region has 14 residues. CDR3 region: CASSPATGGTEAFF. CDR3 in DNA: TGTGCCAGCAGTCCGGCGACAGGTGGGACTGAAGCTTTCTTT.

This chain links TRBV6-5 with TRBJ2-1; no reliable D call. The CDR3 totals 12 residues. From germline, CDR1 is MNHEY and CDR2 SVGAGI. The V end lost 6 bases, the J end lost 9 bases, and 12 bases lay between the germline ends. The CDR3 reads CASRDPWSEQFF. For the CDR3, the DNA is TGTGCCAGCAGGGACCCTTGGAGTGAGCAGTTCTTC.

The V call is TRBV6-5, the J call TRBJ1-1; the match to TRBD1 covers 9 bases. Germline V lookup: CDR1 MNHEY, CDR2 SVGAGI. V shed 2 bases and J 4 bases; nucleotides not matched to a gene: 2. The CDR3 sequence is 14 residues long. CDR3 bases: TGTGCCAGCAGTTACACAGGGGGCATCACTGAAGCTTTCTTT. It translates to CASSYTGGITEAFF.

J is TRBJ1-5 and V is TRBV5-6; D is perhaps TRBD1 (6 bases). From germline, CDR1 is SGHDT and CDR2 YYEEEE. The CDR3 extends over 16 amino acids. Trimming took 1 base from V and 3 from J, leaving 14 bases between them. CDR3 DNA sequence: TGTGCCAGCAGCTTGAGGGCAGGGGTGGACAATCAGCCCCAGCATTTT. It encodes CASSLRAGVDNQPQHF.